The TCR beta chain described here comes from a study of blood T cell repertoires in COVID-19. TCRdb's table, derived via immunoSEQ multiplex PCR, lists solely in-frame clones and lacks some. Of a few hundred thousand clones detected, about nine tenths appear once; the ten largest clones hold around 6.5%. CDR3 length: 15 residues. V was cut by 6 bases and J by 4 bases, with 16 bases left in between. The V gene's germline CDR1 is MDHEN and CDR2 SYDVKM. This receptor was taken from a man between 60 and 75 years old with acute or convalescent COVID-19. What was sequenced was peripheral blood. V is TRBV28 and J is TRBJ2-1, with D maybe TRBD2 (5 bases). The CDR3 nucleotides read TGTGCCAGCAGAGTTAGAGGGAGCGGTTACAATGAGCAGTTCTTC. Translating it yields CASRVRGSGYNEQFF. The variable domain in full, with the rest retrieved from reference TRBV28 and TRBJ2-1, is DVKVTQSSRYLVKRTGEKVFLECVQDMDHENMFWYRQDPGLGLRLIYFSYDVKMKEKGDIPEGYSVSREKKERFSLILESASTNQTSMYLCASRVRGSGYNEQFFGPGTRLTVL.